Here is one TCR beta chain with its context. Profiling relied on immunoSEQ multiplex PCR, and the TCRdb table lists in-frame clones only, not all of them. The table lists about 14,000 clones, roughly 65% of them singletons. The sample comes from a study of neoadjuvant anti-PD-1 for oral cavity cancer. This CDR3 contains 15 residues. Germline V gene sequence: CDR1 SGHTS, CDR2 YDEGEE. Trimming shortened V by 3 bases and J by 1 base, and 13 bases separated the two germline ends. Analysis of PBMCs was direct, with no culture step. The V and J genes are TRBV5-8 and TRBJ1-1; unclear D gene. This TCR was sampled from a person aged 35-79 years with oral cavity squamous cell carcinoma. This specimen consisted of PBMCs, obtained before nivolumab (anti-PD-1) treatment. CDR3 nucleotide sequence: TGTGCCAGCAGCTCCATCGGGAGCTCGAACACTGAAGCTTTCTTT. Translated: CASSSIGSSNTEAFF.